The entry below gives a single TCR beta chain sequence along with its context. TCRdb passed the RACE reads through MiXCR, listing each CDR3 protein once. The sample yields some 52,000 distinct CDR3 sequences, approximately 9.9% seen once. Trimming pared 1 base from V and 5 bases from J, leaving 9 bases between. CDR3 length equals 14 residues. The V gene's germline CDR1 is SGHRS and CDR2 YFSETQ. The sample is drawn from a study of human T cells and chemical hapten exposure. The overall study: Slight volume differences across pooled libraries mainly accounted for varying per-sample TCR yields.

Time point here: patch test 3, about 24 weeks after DPC sensitization. Noted treatment: therapeutic diphenylcyclopropenone sensitization with weekly scalp DPC. Participating donors were patients with alopecia, aged 18 to 70 years, considered appropriate candidates for DPC. The TCR comes from a middle-aged woman with alopecia areata. Some clones in this sample may be carry-over from other donors' samples. This specimen was whole blood, taken in connection with sensitization to the hapten diphenylcyclopropenone (DPC). The rearrangement joins TRBV5-1 to TRBJ2-2; TRBD2 might be the D (5 bases). CDR3 sequence reads: CASSLLEATGELFF. The CDR3, as DNA: TGCGCCAGCAGCTTGCTGGAGGCAACCGGGGAGCTGTTTTTT.